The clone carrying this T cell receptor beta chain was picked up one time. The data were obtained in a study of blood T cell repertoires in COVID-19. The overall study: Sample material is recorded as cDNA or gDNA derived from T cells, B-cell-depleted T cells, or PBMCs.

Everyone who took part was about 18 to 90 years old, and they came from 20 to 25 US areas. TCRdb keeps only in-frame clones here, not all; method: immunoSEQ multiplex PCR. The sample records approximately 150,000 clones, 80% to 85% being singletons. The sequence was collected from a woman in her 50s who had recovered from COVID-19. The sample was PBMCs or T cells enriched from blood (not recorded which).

CDR3 residues: CASSSVLQSGIAKNIQYF. The CDR3 nucleotides are TGTGCCAGCAGCTCCGTCTTACAGAGCGGAATAGCCAAAAACATTCAGTACTTC. This rearrangement joins TRBV7-2 to TRBJ2-4; TRBD2 is a possible D gene (5 bases). The CDR3 has 18 amino acids. CDR1 is SGHTA, CDR2 FQGNSA, per germline. V lost 4 bases, J lost 0 bases, and 19 bases lay in between. Together with reference TRBV7-2 and TRBJ2-4, the CDR3 gives the full variable domain: GAGVSQSPSNKVTEKGKDVELRCDPISGHTALYWYRQSLGQGLEFLIYFQGNSAPDKSGLPSDRFSAERTGGSVSTLTIQRTQQEDSAVYLCASSSVLQSGIAKNIQYFGAGTRLSVL.